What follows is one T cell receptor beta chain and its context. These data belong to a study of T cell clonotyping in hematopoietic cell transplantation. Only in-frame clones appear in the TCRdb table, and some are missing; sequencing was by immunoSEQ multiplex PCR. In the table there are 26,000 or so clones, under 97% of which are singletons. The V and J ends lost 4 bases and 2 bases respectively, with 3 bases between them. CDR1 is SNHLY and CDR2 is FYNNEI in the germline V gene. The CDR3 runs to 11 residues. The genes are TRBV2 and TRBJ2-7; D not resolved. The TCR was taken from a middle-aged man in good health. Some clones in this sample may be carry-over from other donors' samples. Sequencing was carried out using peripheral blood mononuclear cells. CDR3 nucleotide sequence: TGTGCCAGCAGTGTAACCTACGAGCAGTACTTC. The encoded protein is CASSVTYEQYF.